One sample yielded the 26 T cell receptor beta chains listed below, sequenced in a study of blood T cells in healthy people across ages. Alongside a J-beta primer mix, a sample-barcoded 5' primer served in a second PCR lasting about 7 to 12 cycles. TCRdb recomputed calls from the 5' RACE reads with MiXCR, one row per CDR3 protein. The sample includes hundreds of thousands of distinct CDR3 sequences, around 42% of them seen just once. The sequencing sample was made of blood. Receptors originate from a man between 60 and 70 years old in good health.

There are a few counts of this clonotype. This sequence joins TRBV4-1 and TRBJ2-1; 7 bases fit TRBD1. The CDR3 covers 16 residues. V was clipped by 4 bases and J by 5 bases; unmatched bases: 11. The germline V gene has CDR1 MGHRA and CDR2 YSYEKL. CDR3 loop: CASSRPGRGSNNEQFF. CDR3 nucleotide sequence: TGCGCCAGCAGCCGCCCGGGCAGGGGGAGTAACAATGAGCAGTTCTTC.

A few counts support this clonotype. V usage is TRBV11-2 and J usage is TRBJ2-7; 9 nucleotides match TRBD2. Germline CDR1 is SGHAT and CDR2 is FQNNGV. The CDR3 spans 14 residues. V lost 2 bases, J lost 3 bases, and 2 bases stayed unmatched. The CDR3 DNA reads TGTGCCAGCAGCTTAAGCGGGGGGTACTACGAGCAGTACTTC. Protein sequence: CASSLSGGYYEQYF.

CDR3 in amino acids: CASSLPAGGPNEQFF. DNA for the CDR3: TGCGCCAGCAGCTTACCAGCGGGGGGTCCCAATGAGCAGTTCTTC. J is TRBJ2-1 and V is TRBV5-1, with 9 bases aligning to TRBD2. J lost 6 bases, V lost 2 bases, and 6 bases had no gene match. This CDR3 comprises 15 residues. Germline CDR1 SGHRS, CDR2 YFSETQ. The full variable domain, with the rest looked up from reference TRBV5-1 and TRBJ2-1, is KAGVTQTPRYLIKTRGQQVTLSCSPISGHRSVSWYQQTPGQGLQFLFEYFSETQRNKGNFPGRFSGRQFSNSRSEMNVSTLELGDSALYLCASSLPAGGPNEQFFGPGTRLTVL.

The chain couples TRBV2 to TRBJ2-4; 7 bases are shared with TRBD2. CDR1 is SNHLY, CDR2 FYNNEI, per germline. The CDR3 length is 17 residues. Trimming at V came to 6 bases and at J to 13 bases, leaving 24 bases not matched to a gene. For the CDR3, the DNA is TGTGCCAGCAGGGGGAGGGATGGAGCCGGTGGGTTTCATTTGCAGTACTTC. This gives the protein CASRGRDGAGGFHLQYF.

DNA of the CDR3: TGTGCCAGCAGTCCGTCGACAGGCGCGTATGGCTACACCTTC. Translation: CASSPSTGAYGYTF. The chain recombines TRBV12-3 or TRBV12-4 with TRBJ1-2; possible D gene TRBD1, 6 bases. The CDR3 runs 14 residues. V was pared by 5 bases and J by 5 bases, with 15 bases between.

V and J are TRBV4-1 and TRBJ2-2; TRBD2 might be the D (7 bases). CDR1 and CDR2 from the germline V gene are MGHRA and YSYEKL. The CDR3 runs to 16 residues. Trimming shortened V by 5 bases and J by 4 bases, and 17 bases separated the two germline ends. The CDR3 nucleotides read TGCGCCAGCAGCACGGCTGGGGGGGGCGTCACCGGGGAGCTGTTTTTT. As protein: CASSTAGGGVTGELFF.

This clonotype was counted only a few times. The chain recombines TRBV29-1 with TRBJ2-5; tentative D call: TRBD2 (9 bases). This CDR3 region has 13 residues. Deletions cut 6 bases from V and 5 bases from J, with 16 bases between. Per germline, CDR1 SQVTM and CDR2 ANQGSEA. The CDR3 protein is CSVGQAGGETQYF. CDR3 DNA sequence: TGCAGCGTGGGACAGGCGGGGGGGGAGACCCAGTACTTC.

Details on this clonotype: This may be a read error: a much more frequent sequence differs by one nucleotide. The V gene is TRBV27, the J gene TRBJ2-4, with TRBD2 identical over 7 bases. The J call is uncertain, as TRBJ2-5 better fits the DNA end. The germline CDR1 and CDR2 sequences are MNHEY and SMNVEV (reference sequence). The CDR3 extends over 15 amino acids. The CDR3 DNA reads TGTGCCAGCAGTCCCAGGACTGGCGGGGGTGAGACCCAGTACTTC. Translated, it gives CASSPRTGGGETQYF.

The rearrangement joins TRBV7-2 to TRBJ2-5; 14 positions match TRBD2. The V and J ends lost 2 bases and 9 bases, in that order; junction bases with no gene match: 11. The V gene's germline CDR1 is SGHTA and CDR2 FQGNSA. The CDR3 runs to 17 residues. The CDR3 sequence is CASSLSGTSGSRMAQYF. The CDR3 nucleotides are TGTGCCAGCAGCTTATCCGGGACTAGCGGGAGTCGTATGGCCCAGTACTTC.

In this sample, this clonotype turned up a few times. The V call is TRBV20-1, the J call TRBJ2-6; 10 bases are shared with TRBD2. V gave up 1 base and J gave up 4 bases; unmatched junction bases: 10. The germline V gene has CDR1 DFQATT and CDR2 SNEGSKA (reference sequence). The CDR3 has 18 amino acids. This chain's CDR3 is CSARALASGGFGANVLTF. The CDR3 region has the DNA TGCAGTGCTAGAGCCCTCGCTAGCGGGGGTTTCGGGGCCAACGTCCTGACTTTC.

This clonotype was detected only once. This chain links TRBV7-3 with TRBJ2-3, with D hard to call. This CDR3 region has 17 residues. Germline CDR1 is SGHTA and CDR2 is FQGTGA. With 5 bases removed from V and 0 bases from J, the gap between germline ends came to 18 bases. The CDR3 nucleotides are TGTGCCAGCAGCCCCCGGACCGCGACTCGTAGCACAGATACGCAGTATTTT. It translates to CASSPRTATRSTDTQYF.

The V call is TRBV20-1, the J call TRBJ1-2; 9 bases align to TRBD1. After removal of 1 base from V and 5 bases from J, the junction contained 5 bases not matched to a gene. Looked up from germline, CDR1 is DFQATT and CDR2 is SNEGSKA (reference sequence). This CDR3 has 14 residues. The CDR3 loop is CSARVAQGAYGYTF. The CDR3 coding sequence is TGCAGTGCTAGAGTTGCACAGGGGGCTTATGGCTACACCTTC.

The table lists this clonotype with a few counts. This rearrangement joins TRBV14 to TRBJ2-5; tentative D call: TRBD1 (5 bases). The CDR3 contains 16 residues. Per germline, CDR1 SGHDN and CDR2 FVKESK. With 3 bases removed from V and 0 bases from J, the gap between germline ends came to 14 bases. The chain's CDR3 is CASSHLAGRDQETQYF. DNA for the CDR3: TGTGCCAGCAGCCACCTCGCCGGCAGGGACCAAGAGACCCAGTACTTC. Using reference TRBV14 and TRBJ2-5 for the parts outside the CDR3, the full variable domain is EAGVTQFPSHSVIEKGQTVTLRCDPISGHDNLYWYRRVMGKEIKFLLHFVKESKQDESGMPNNRFLAERTGGTYSTLKVQPAELEDSGVYFCASSHLAGRDQETQYFGPGTRLLVL.

This clonotype was observed a handful of times. The chain links TRBV15 to TRBJ2-1; the D gene is possibly TRBD2 (5 bases). The CDR3 has 14 amino acids. V lost 4 bases and J lost 5, with 12 bases in between. Looked up from germline, CDR1 is LNHNV and CDR2 is YYDKDF (reference sequence). CDR3 bases: TGTGCCACCAGCATAAGACTATCCCACAATGAGCAGTTCTTC. Translation: CATSIRLSHNEQFF.

This chain links TRBV9 with TRBJ2-1, with TRBD1 matching 7 bases. The CDR3 consists of 15 residues. Germline CDR1 reads SGDLS; CDR2 reads YYNGEE. After removal of 4 bases from V and 2 bases from J, the junction contained 6 bases not matched to a gene. The CDR3 coding sequence is TGTGCCAGCAGCCCACGGACAGGCCCCTACAATGAGCAGTTCTTC. Translated: CASSPRTGPYNEQFF.

The rearrangement joins TRBV5-1 to TRBJ1-2; possibly TRBD1 for D (5 bases). Trimming took off 5 bases at V and 4 bases at J, with 15 bases between the two ends. The germline V gene has CDR1 SGHRS and CDR2 YFSETQ. The CDR3 runs to 14 residues. The chain's CDR3 is CASSPGQGPYGYTF. DNA of the CDR3: TGCGCCAGCAGTCCGGGGCAGGGTCCCTATGGCTACACCTTC.

This sequence joins TRBV5-1 and TRBJ2-3; D ambiguous. This CDR3 has 14 amino acids. Germline V gene data show CDR1 as SGHRS and CDR2 as YFSETQ. The V end lost 4 bases, the J end lost 2 bases, and 11 bases lay between the germline ends. For the CDR3, the DNA is TGCGCCAGCAGCCCATCTCCCGACACAGATACGCAGTATTTT. As protein: CASSPSPDTDTQYF.

This clonotype occurred once. V is TRBV2 and J is TRBJ2-7; 7 nucleotides agree with TRBD2. Germline V gene lookup returns CDR1 SNHLY and CDR2 FYNNEI. Trimming at V came to 4 bases and at J to 7 bases, leaving 13 bases not matched to a gene. CDR3 length: 15 amino acids. In DNA, the CDR3 is TGTGCCAGCAGTGCGTATAATAGCGGGTCTACTGAGCAGTACTTC. As protein: CASSAYNSGSTEQYF.

The chain combines TRBV7-2 with TRBJ2-1; D remains ambiguous. Germline loops: CDR1 SGHTA, CDR2 FQGNSA. V was shortened by 1 base and J by 10 bases, with 14 bases between the two germline ends. The CDR3 totals 14 residues. The CDR3 DNA follows: TGTGCCAGCAGCTTAGTAACCAGTGACGGCGAGCAGTTCTTC. Translating gives CASSLVTSDGEQFF.

The chain has TRBV20-1 and TRBJ1-2; 8 bases map to TRBD1. J lost 2 bases, V lost 1 base, and 6 bases had no gene match. This CDR3 comprises 15 residues. The germline V gene has CDR1 DFQATT and CDR2 SNEGSKA (reference sequence). In nucleotides, the CDR3 is TGCAGTGCTAGAGTCGCCGGGACAGGCAACTATGGCTACACCTTC. As protein: CSARVAGTGNYGYTF.

The sample holds a few counts of this clonotype. The chain combines TRBV4-3 with TRBJ1-4, with D hard to call. Trimming shortened V by 0 bases and J by 4 bases, and 9 bases separated the two germline ends. The germline CDR1 and CDR2 sequences are LGHNA and YSLEER. This CDR3 has 15 residues. The CDR3 loop reads CASSQEDTLNEKLFF. Written as DNA, the CDR3 is TGCGCCAGCAGCCAAGAAGACACACTTAATGAAAAACTGTTTTTT.

This clonotype has just a few counts. The chain has TRBV7-2 and TRBJ1-5; unclear D gene. The germline CDR1 and CDR2 sequences are SGHTA and FQGNSA. V lost 1 base and J lost 6, with 10 bases in between. The CDR3 covers 14 residues. CDR3 DNA: TGTGCCAGCAGCTTAGATGGAGGAGGTCAGCCCCAGCATTTT. Protein product: CASSLDGGGQPQHF.

V is TRBV4-3 and J is TRBJ2-3, with TRBD2 identical over 7 bases. With V trimmed by 1 base and J by 0 bases, 4 bases remained unmatched. Germline values: CDR1 LGHNA, CDR2 YSLEER. This CDR3 contains 16 residues. The CDR3 spells CASSQVSGASTDTQYF. The CDR3 nucleotides are TGCGCCAGCAGCCAAGTAAGCGGGGCGAGCACAGATACGCAGTATTTT.

This clonotype was counted between two and nine times. This rearrangement joins TRBV4-1 to TRBJ1-2, with D perhaps TRBD1 (5 bases). The germline V gene has CDR1 MGHRA and CDR2 YSYEKL. The CDR3 runs to 17 residues. Between the trimmed V and J ends, which lost 0 bases and 0 bases, there was a span of 14 bases. In DNA, the CDR3 is TGCGCCAGCAGCCAAGATGGGGCCGGCAGAGCTAACTATGGCTACACCTTC. It translates to CASSQDGAGRANYGYTF.

In its sample, this clonotype was seen a few times. The chain links TRBV7-2 to TRBJ2-3, with D tentatively TRBD2 (6 bases). There are 15 residues in the CDR3. Germline CDR1 reads SGHTA; CDR2 reads FQGNSA. Between the trimmed V and J ends, which lost 1 base and 1 base, there was a span of 9 bases. CDR3 region: CASSLGGVGTDTQYF. CDR3 sequence (DNA): TGTGCCAGCAGCTTAGGGGGGGTGGGCACAGATACGCAGTATTTT.

J is TRBJ2-2 and V is TRBV5-6; D might be TRBD1 (5 bases). CDR3 length equals 14 residues. From germline, CDR1 is SGHDT and CDR2 YYEEEE. V lost 5 bases, J lost 4 bases, and 12 bases lay in between. CDR3 sequence reads: CASRPDSSTGELFF. CDR3 sequence (DNA): TGTGCCAGCAGACCTGACAGCAGCACCGGGGAGCTGTTTTTT.